This T cell receptor beta chain was recovered during a study of CD8+ T cells in alopecia areata. Study details: Treated patients swallowed 5 to 10 mg of oral tofacitinib twice daily. Study-level results: With tofacitinib ongoing, many expanded lesional clones persisted in both scalp and blood. In scalp, tofacitinib significantly decreased clonality and expanded CD8+ clones among the top 100.

As to this clone: Its antigen is unknown.

The CDR3 is 12 residues long. V was clipped by 0 bases and J by 13 bases, with 10 bases between them. Germline-derived CDR1 and CDR2 are MNHNY and SVGAGI (reference sequence). RNA was extracted and reverse transcribed into cDNA as the sequencing template. Sequencing was performed with immunoSEQ multiplex PCR; in TCRdb, only in-frame clones are kept and a portion is missing. The sample holds some 150,000 clones; around 87% are singletons and the top ten take less than 15%. Treatment defined: oral pan-JAK inhibitor, 5-10 mg twice daily. This TCR derives from a human donor with alopecia areata. Material: CD8+ T cells sorted from blood, obtained at week 4, from a patient treated with tofacitinib. V usage is TRBV6-6 and J usage is TRBJ2-1; D gene ambiguous. The DNA of the CDR3 is TGTGCCAGCAGTTACTCCTACATCGTTCAGTTCTTC. This translates into CASSYSYIVQFF.